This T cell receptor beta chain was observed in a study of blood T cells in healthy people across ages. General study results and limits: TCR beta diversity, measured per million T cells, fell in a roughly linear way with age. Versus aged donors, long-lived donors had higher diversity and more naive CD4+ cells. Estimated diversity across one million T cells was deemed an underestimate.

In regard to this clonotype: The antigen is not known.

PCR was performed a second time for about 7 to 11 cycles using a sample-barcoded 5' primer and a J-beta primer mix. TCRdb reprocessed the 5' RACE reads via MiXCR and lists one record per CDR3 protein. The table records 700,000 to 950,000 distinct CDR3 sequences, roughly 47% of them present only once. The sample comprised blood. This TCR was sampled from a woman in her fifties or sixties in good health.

CDR3 DNA: TGTGCCAGCTCACCACAGACAGACTACGAGCAGTACTTC. This gives the protein CASSPQTDYEQYF. The chain couples TRBV18 to TRBJ2-7, with D maybe TRBD1 (5 bases). Trimming cost V 1 base and J 3 bases, with 7 bases left between them. Germline values: CDR1 KGHSH, CDR2 LQKENI. CDR3 length equals 13 residues. The variable domain in full, completed from reference TRBV18 and TRBJ2-7, reads NAGVMQNPRHLVRRRGQEARLRCSPMKGHSHVYWYRQLPEEGLKFMVYLQKENIIDESGMPKERFSAEFPKEGPSILRIQQVVRGDSAAYFCASSPQTDYEQYFGPGTRLTVT.